These 25 T cell receptor beta chains were all obtained from the same sample, sequenced in a study of PD-1 blockade in classical Hodgkin lymphoma. Produced via immunoSEQ multiplex PCR; TCRdb's table is partial and in-frame only. The table shows approximately 110,000 clones, with around 90% occurring only once. As for time point: cycle 4 day 1 (C4D1), after more than five weeks of nivolumab. Every patient had relapsed following autologous stem cell transplantation, and cohorts differed in brentuximab vedotin exposure. Source: peripheral blood mononuclear cells (PBMCs), taken before the fourth cycle of nivolumab. These receptor sequences come from a human donor with classical Hodgkin lymphoma.

The chain combines TRBV25-1 with TRBJ1-2, with D unresolved. CDR3 size: 12 residues. Trimming left V 3 bases short and J 2 bases short, with 4 bases between. Germline CDR1 and CDR2: MGHDK and SYGVNS. CDR3 sequence (DNA): TGTGCCAGCAGTGAGGGAAACTATGGCTACACCTTC. Its protein is CASSEGNYGYTF.

This chain joins TRBV7-7 and TRBJ2-6, with D tentatively TRBD2 (6 bases). CDR1 is SSHAT and CDR2 is FNYEAQ in the germline V gene (reference sequence). Trimming pared 5 bases from V and 7 bases from J, leaving 15 bases between. This CDR3 region has 15 residues. CDR3 region: CASSPLARGANVLTF. The CDR3 nucleotides are TGTGCCAGCAGCCCACTAGCTCGGGGTGCCAACGTCCTGACTTTC.

The rearrangement joins TRBV4-1 to TRBJ2-5, with 8 bases aligning to TRBD2. Germline lookup yields CDR1 MGHRA and CDR2 YSYEKL. The CDR3 covers 18 residues. Trimming removed 0 bases from V and 2 bases from J; junction bases left unmatched: 11. The CDR3 DNA follows: TGCGCCAGCAGCCAAGATCTAGGGGTAGCGGGACCACAAGAGACCCAGTACTTC. Amino acids: CASSQDLGVAGPQETQYF.

The rearrangement uses TRBV9 and TRBJ1-2, with D perhaps TRBD1 (5 bases). V lost 4 bases, J lost 2 bases, and 9 bases lay in between. Germline lookup yields CDR1 SGDLS and CDR2 YYNGEE. The CDR3 loop spans 13 amino acids. The CDR3 nucleotides read TGTGCCAGCAGCCCCGACAGAAACTATGGCTACACCTTC. Translation gives CASSPDRNYGYTF. Complete variable domain (other parts from reference TRBV9 and TRBJ1-2): DSGVTQTPKHLITATGQRVTLRCSPRSGDLSVYWYQQSLDQGLQFLIQYYNGEERAKGNILERFSAQQFPDLHSELNLSSLELGDSALYFCASSPDRNYGYTFGSGTRLTVV.

The chain couples TRBV6-5 to TRBJ1-2; D gene unclear. The germline V gene encodes CDR1 MNHEY and CDR2 SVGAGI. The V gene lost 0 bases and the J gene lost 4 bases, with 6 bases spanning the gap. This CDR3 comprises 13 residues. This CDR3 is CASSYSAAYGYTF. The CDR3 region has the DNA TGTGCCAGCAGTTACTCTGCCGCCTATGGCTACACCTTC.

The rearrangement joins TRBV4-2 to TRBJ1-1; unclear D gene. Germline V lookup: CDR1 LGHNA, CDR2 YNFKEQ. The CDR3 is 11 residues long. V lost 0 bases and J lost 12, with 8 bases in between. For the CDR3, the DNA is TGTGCCAGCAGCCAAGACGGGAGCACTTTCTTT. It is translated as CASSQDGSTFF.

The chain combines TRBV14 with TRBJ2-7; 7 bases are shared with TRBD2. Germline loops: CDR1 SGHDN, CDR2 FVKESK. V was clipped by 4 bases and J by 3 bases; unmatched bases: 3. CDR3 size: 13 residues. DNA for the CDR3: TGTGCCAGCAGCCGGGGGGACTACTACGAGCAGTACTTC. Its protein is CASSRGDYYEQYF. Variable domain in full (rest from reference TRBV14 and TRBJ2-7): EAGVTQFPSHSVIEKGQTVTLRCDPISGHDNLYWYRRVMGKEIKFLLHFVKESKQDESGMPNNRFLAERTGGTYSTLKVQPAELEDSGVYFCASSRGDYYEQYFGPGTRLTVT.

The chain carries TRBV28 and TRBJ1-3; D might be TRBD1 (6 bases). The germline gives CDR1 MDHEN, CDR2 SYDVKM. The CDR3 contains 16 residues. V lost 6 bases and J lost 8, with 23 bases in between. The CDR3 here is CASSPRGASVVDTIYF. CDR3 DNA sequence: TGTGCCAGCAGCCCGAGGGGGGCAAGTGTAGTAGACACCATATATTTT.

V usage is TRBV14 and J usage is TRBJ1-3; 9 bases agree with TRBD1. CDR3 size: 15 residues. Germline assignment: CDR1 SGHDN and CDR2 FVKESK. With 4 bases clipped from V and 4 bases from J, the junction kept 5 bases outside the gene matches. This CDR3 is CASSPDRGSGNTIYF. Written as DNA, the CDR3 is TGTGCCAGCAGCCCAGACAGGGGGAGCGGAAACACCATATATTTT.

The V gene is TRBV5-4, the J gene TRBJ2-2; TRBD2 might be the D (5 bases). The length of the CDR3 is 17 residues. Trimming cost V 1 base and J 4 bases, with 17 bases left between them. Germline lookup yields CDR1 SGHNT and CDR2 YYREEE (reference sequence). Written as DNA, the CDR3 is TGTGCCAGCAGCTTGCCTCACTCGGGGAGTGCCACCGGGGAGCTGTTTTTT. Encoded protein: CASSLPHSGSATGELFF.

The CDR3 is CASSLRRANYGYTF. Here the CDR3 DNA reads TGTGCCAGCAGTTTGCGGAGAGCAAACTATGGCTACACCTTC. The chain is built from TRBV28 and TRBJ1-2; no firm D call. Germline V gene data show CDR1 as MDHEN and CDR2 as SYDVKM. V was clipped by 3 bases and J by 2 bases, with 10 bases between them. The CDR3 length is 14 residues.

J is TRBJ2-7 and V is TRBV27; 8 bases are a match to TRBD1. The CDR3 is made up of 15 amino acids. The ends lost 3 bases at V and 7 bases at J; junction bases unmatched: 11. Germline V gene lookup returns CDR1 MNHEY and CDR2 SMNVEV (reference sequence). The CDR3 loop reads CASSFTGQVPGEQYF. The CDR3 region has the DNA TGTGCCAGCAGTTTCACGGGACAGGTGCCGGGAGAGCAGTACTTC.

The chain uses TRBV18 and TRBJ2-7; 8 bases are a match to TRBD2. V was pared by 3 bases and J by 0 bases, with 1 base of the junction left unmatched. There are 14 residues in the CDR3. Germline loops: CDR1 KGHSH, CDR2 LQKENI. The CDR3 DNA reads TGTGCCAGCTCACCCCGGGAGGGCTCCTACGAGCAGTACTTC. Its protein product is CASSPREGSYEQYF.

The chain recombines TRBV29-1 with TRBJ2-1, with D tentatively TRBD2 (6 bases). The germline gives CDR1 SQVTM, CDR2 ANQGSEA. CDR3 length: 14 residues. With 3 bases removed from V and 3 bases from J, the gap between germline ends came to 12 bases. CDR3 residues: CSVESDYNYNEQFF. The CDR3 DNA is TGCAGCGTTGAGTCGGACTACAACTACAATGAGCAGTTCTTC.

This chain uses TRBV7-6 with TRBJ1-1; D not resolved. Looked up from germline, CDR1 is SGHVS and CDR2 is FNYEAQ. The CDR3 runs to 12 residues. With 5 bases removed from V and 4 bases from J, the gap between germline ends came to 8 bases. This chain's CDR3 is CASSPYRTEAFF. As DNA, the CDR3 is TGTGCCAGCAGCCCATATCGCACTGAAGCTTTCTTT. The full variable domain, its missing parts supplied by reference TRBV7-6 and TRBJ1-1, is GAGVSQSPRYKVTKRGQDVALRCDPISGHVSLYWYRQALGQGPEFLTYFNYEAQQDKSGLPNDRFSAERPEGSISTLTIQRTEQRDSAMYRCASSPYRTEAFFGQGTRLTVV.

This chain joins TRBV5-1 and TRBJ2-1, with a tentative D call TRBD2 (6 bases). V lost 2 bases to trimming and J lost 2 bases, with 11 bases between them. The CDR3 length is 15 residues. Germline V lookup: CDR1 SGHRS, CDR2 YFSETQ. CDR3 bases: TGCGCCAGCAGCTTCTCGTCGGGAGCCTACAATGAGCAGTTCTTC. This encodes CASSFSSGAYNEQFF.

CDR3 loop: CASSQFPQGVRETQYF. CDR3 coding DNA: TGTGCCAGCAGCCAATTCCCACAGGGGGTTAGGGAGACCCAGTACTTC. This chain connects TRBV14 to TRBJ2-5, with TRBD1 matching over 8 bases. CDR3 size: 16 residues. CDR1 and CDR2 (germline): SGHDN, FVKESK. The V and J ends lost 2 bases and 5 bases, in that order; junction bases with no gene match: 10.

The rearrangement uses TRBV19 and TRBJ1-5, with D hard to call. CDR1 and CDR2 (germline): LNHDA, SQIVND (reference sequence). Trimming took 6 bases from V and 0 from J, leaving 12 bases between them. This CDR3 contains 15 residues. This chain's CDR3 is CASRRIPYSNQPQHF. CDR3 in DNA: TGTGCCAGTAGACGGATTCCTTATAGCAATCAGCCCCAGCATTTT.

The CDR3 region is CASSSRTGSYEQYF. In DNA, the CDR3 is TGTGCCAGTAGTTCTAGGACAGGGTCCTACGAGCAGTACTTC. The chain joins TRBV19 to TRBJ2-7, with 8 bases that match TRBD1. The J segment lost 1 base and the V segment lost 5 bases, leaving 4 bases of the junction unmatched. The CDR3 is 14 residues long. Germline V gene data show CDR1 as LNHDA and CDR2 as SQIVND (reference sequence). The complete variable domain, with remaining parts taken from reference TRBV19 and TRBJ2-7, reads DGGITQSPKYLFRKEGQNVTLSCEQNLNHDAMYWYRQDPGQGLRLIYYSQIVNDFQKGDIAEGYSVSREKKESFPLTVTSAQKNPTAFYLCASSSRTGSYEQYFGPGTRLTVT.

The chain links TRBV2 to TRBJ2-1; 8 nucleotides agree with TRBD1. Germline V lookup: CDR1 SNHLY, CDR2 FYNNEI. Trimming cost V 4 bases and J 8 bases; bases outside gene matches: 13. The CDR3 runs 16 residues. CDR3 nucleotide sequence: TGTGCCAGCAGTGGAGGGGACAGGCCATATGGGGATGAGCAGTTCTTC. Protein: CASSGGDRPYGDEQFF.

The chain uses TRBV18 and TRBJ2-1; D may be TRBD1 (5 bases). This CDR3 is 15 amino acids long. Germline V gene sequence: CDR1 KGHSH, CDR2 LQKENI. V lost 2 bases and J lost 2, with 10 bases in between. The CDR3 sequence is CASSPRQTTYNEQFF. In DNA, the CDR3 is TGTGCCAGCTCACCAAGACAGACCACCTACAATGAGCAGTTCTTC.

The chain uses TRBV14 and TRBJ2-1; the match to TRBD2 covers 14 bases. This CDR3 region has 16 residues. After removal of 5 bases from V and 4 bases from J, the junction contained 4 bases not matched to a gene. The germline V gene encodes CDR1 SGHDN and CDR2 FVKESK. CDR3 loop: CASSVRLAGGYNEQFF. The CDR3 DNA is TGTGCCAGCAGCGTGCGACTAGCGGGAGGGTACAATGAGCAGTTCTTC.

This clone was seen once. V usage is TRBV6-1 and J usage is TRBJ2-6; TRBD1 is a possible D gene (6 bases). CDR3 size: 15 residues. V was shortened by 4 bases and J by 4 bases, with 11 bases between the two germline ends. CDR1 is MNHNS and CDR2 is SASEGT in the germline V gene. The CDR3 reads CASSVHRAGANVLTF. The CDR3 DNA follows: TGTGCCAGCAGTGTACACAGGGCCGGGGCCAACGTCCTGACTTTC.

This clone was recorded only once. V usage is TRBV11-2 and J usage is TRBJ2-1; 13 bases align to TRBD2. Germline CDR1 reads SGHAT; CDR2 reads FQNNGV. The V gene end was trimmed by 5 bases and the J gene end by 2 bases; junction bases not matched to a gene: 6. The CDR3 length is 17 residues. The CDR3: CASSTLLAGGPYNEQFF. In nucleotides, the CDR3 is TGTGCCAGCAGCACCCTACTAGCGGGAGGGCCCTACAATGAGCAGTTCTTC.

The chain links TRBV27 to TRBJ2-7; possibly TRBD1 for D (6 bases). Germline-derived CDR1 and CDR2 are MNHEY and SMNVEV (reference sequence). The CDR3 is 11 residues long. V lost 4 bases, J lost 7 bases, and 8 bases lay in between. CDR3 loop: CASSSTGEQYF. The CDR3 bases are TGTGCCAGCAGTTCTACAGGGGAGCAGTACTTC.